The 22 T cell receptor beta chains given below trace back to one sample, sequenced in a study of blood T cell repertoires in COVID-19. Measured with immunoSEQ multiplex PCR; TCRdb has only the in-frame clones, and not every one. The table records around 73,000 clones, 82% of them present only once. Specimen: peripheral blood. All receptors come from a woman aged 55-75 years with acute or convalescent COVID-19.

V usage is TRBV6-1 and J usage is TRBJ2-2; D call uncertain. There are 15 residues in the CDR3. The germline gives CDR1 MNHNS, CDR2 SASEGT. V was cut by 1 base and J by 0 bases, with 6 bases left in between. The CDR3 reads CASSEGLPNTGELFF. CDR3 DNA sequence: TGTGCCAGCAGTGAAGGACTTCCGAACACCGGGGAGCTGTTTTTT.

V usage is TRBV5-1 and J usage is TRBJ1-4; perhaps TRBD1 as D (5 bases). The CDR3 spans 16 residues. Deletions cut 0 bases from V and 8 bases from J, with 17 bases between. Per the germline V gene, CDR1 is SGHRS and CDR2 is YFSETQ. The DNA for the CDR3 is TGCGCCAGCAGCTTGGTTGGGACCGCGGGATGGGAAAAACTGTTTTTT. Residues: CASSLVGTAGWEKLFF.

J is TRBJ1-4 and V is TRBV6-5; D is perhaps TRBD1 (6 bases). The CDR3 extends over 15 amino acids. Trimming left V 0 bases short and J 7 bases short, with 12 bases between. Germline CDR1 and CDR2: MNHEY and SVGAGI. The CDR3 DNA follows: TGTGCCAGCAGTTACTCGGGGGGGGCCAGTGAAAAACTGTTTTTT. The encoded protein is CASSYSGGASEKLFF.

This sequence joins TRBV4-1 and TRBJ2-4; 9 positions agree with TRBD2. The CDR3 runs 17 residues. Germline V gene sequence: CDR1 MGHRA, CDR2 YSYEKL. Unmatched junction bases numbered 14, after V lost 4 bases and J lost 7 bases. The CDR3 nucleotides read TGCGCCAGCAGCCCAGATATTGCGGGCGGGGGGGCTAACATTCAGTACTTC. Protein: CASSPDIAGGGANIQYF.

The J gene is TRBJ1-2, the V gene TRBV30, with 7 bases fitting TRBD1. V lost 4 bases and J lost 8; bases outside the gene matches: 4. CDR3 length equals 11 residues. CDR1 and CDR2 (germline): GTSNPN, SVGIG (reference sequence). The CDR3, as DNA: TGTGCCTGGACGACAGGGTACGGCTACACCTTC. Translating gives CAWTTGYGYTF.

This chain's CDR3 is CASRPGTSKNEQFF. CDR3 DNA: TGCGCCAGCAGACCCGGGACTAGCAAAAATGAGCAGTTCTTC. This chain joins TRBV10-2 and TRBJ2-1; 9 positions agree with TRBD2. The CDR3 runs to 14 residues. V shed 6 bases, J shed 7 bases, and the junction held 7 bases outside the gene matches. In germline, CDR1 is WSHSY, CDR2 SAAADI.

The chain carries TRBV27 and TRBJ1-1; 11 bases line up with TRBD1. The germline CDR1 and CDR2 sequences are MNHEY and SMNVEV (reference sequence). The CDR3 is 16 residues long. V lost 6 bases and J lost 2; bases outside the gene matches: 8. CDR3 loop: CASSTGTGGVNTEAFF. CDR3 DNA sequence: TGTGCCAGCAGCACCGGGACAGGGGGTGTCAACACTGAAGCTTTCTTT.

The chain is built from TRBV9 and TRBJ1-4; D may be TRBD1 (5 bases). V lost 0 bases to trimming and J lost 7 bases, with 13 bases between them. The germline CDR1 and CDR2 sequences are SGDLS and YYNGEE. The CDR3 has 15 amino acids. The CDR3 spells CASSVEGRGSEKLFF. CDR3 nucleotides: TGTGCCAGCAGCGTAGAGGGGAGGGGCTCTGAAAAACTGTTTTTT.

V usage is TRBV4-1 and J usage is TRBJ2-2; 11 positions match TRBD2. V shed 1 base and J 0 bases; nucleotides not matched to a gene: 13. Germline V gives CDR1 MGHRA, CDR2 YSYEKL. CDR3 length: 21 residues. Here the CDR3 reads CASSQVGLAGGPFANTGELFF. Written as DNA, the CDR3 is TGCGCCAGCAGCCAAGTTGGTCTAGCGGGAGGCCCGTTCGCGAACACCGGGGAGCTGTTTTTT.

This clone was detected only once. The V and J genes are TRBV5-1 and TRBJ2-1, with a tentative D call TRBD2 (6 bases). The CDR3 length is 14 residues. Germline V gene data show CDR1 as SGHRS and CDR2 as YFSETQ. The V and J ends lost 5 bases and 4 bases respectively, with 13 bases between them. The CDR3 DNA reads as TGCGCCAGCAGGTTAGCGGTATCTTACAATGAGCAGTTCTTC. It yields the protein CASRLAVSYNEQFF.

V is TRBV6-5 and J is TRBJ1-1; 7 bases line up with TRBD1. This CDR3 has 13 amino acids. Unmatched junction bases numbered 2, after V lost 6 bases and J lost 1 base. The germline gives CDR1 MNHEY, CDR2 SVGAGI. The CDR3 loop reads CASSRTGNTEAFF. CDR3 DNA: TGTGCCAGCAGCCGGACAGGGAACACTGAAGCTTTCTTT.

This chain links TRBV6-1 with TRBJ2-7; D is perhaps TRBD2 (5 bases). The CDR3 has 17 residues. The germline V gene encodes CDR1 MNHNS and CDR2 SASEGT. The ends were cut back, 4 bases at V and 0 bases at J, with 19 bases in the middle. CDR3 DNA: TGTGCCAGCAGTGGGGTTGTGATTACGGGGAGCTCCTACGAGCAGTACTTC. Translating it yields CASSGVVITGSSYEQYF.

This chain links TRBV9 with TRBJ2-1, with 10 bases lining up with TRBD2. There are 15 residues in the CDR3. Per the germline V gene, CDR1 is SGDLS and CDR2 is YYNGEE. V lost 3 bases to trimming and J lost 6 bases; unmatched junction nucleotides: 6. The CDR3 region is CASSARLAGINEQFF. The CDR3 DNA reads TGTGCCAGCAGCGCCCGACTAGCGGGTATCAATGAGCAGTTCTTC.

The rearrangement uses TRBV6-4 and TRBJ2-3; 8 nucleotides align to TRBD2. Germline trimming cut 8 bases from V and 4 bases from J; bases unmatched to any gene: 8. Per the germline V gene, CDR1 is MRHNA and CDR2 is SNTAGT. The length of the CDR3 is 14 residues. The CDR3 sequence: CASAREGSSDTQYF. CDR3 bases: TGTGCCAGCGCTCGGGAGGGGAGCTCAGATACGCAGTATTTT.

CDR3 DNA: TGTGCCAGCAGCTTAGCGCGTGTAGGGGGCACTGAAGCTTTCTTT. Amino acids: CASSLARVGGTEAFF. This chain connects TRBV7-2 to TRBJ1-1; TRBD1 might be the D (6 bases). Trimming took 0 bases from V and 4 from J, leaving 12 bases between them. The CDR3 totals 15 residues. Germline CDR1 reads SGHTA; CDR2 reads FQGNSA.

The chain employs TRBV11-2 and TRBJ1-1; 11 nucleotides align to TRBD1. With V trimmed by 5 bases and J by 5 bases, 4 bases remained unmatched. Germline lookup yields CDR1 SGHAT and CDR2 FQNNGV. The CDR3 spans 14 residues. The CDR3 DNA reads TGTGCCAGCAGCCTTGGACAGGGGGCAACTGAAGCTTTCTTT. Encoded protein: CASSLGQGATEAFF.

The chain couples TRBV3-1 (or the pseudogene TRBV3-2) to TRBJ1-2; no reliable D call. The CDR3 runs 13 residues. V lost 1 base and J lost 6, with 9 bases in between. Germline V gives CDR1 LGHDT, CDR2 YNNKEL (reference sequence). The CDR3 here is CASSQGEFDGYTF. The CDR3 DNA reads as TGTGCCAGCAGCCAAGGAGAATTCGATGGCTACACCTTC.

This clone was counted only a few times. The chain carries TRBV6-5 and TRBJ1-1; D gene unclear. Germline V lookup: CDR1 MNHEY, CDR2 SVGAGI. The CDR3 is 15 amino acids. V lost 0 bases and J 1 base, leaving 9 bases between the germline ends. The CDR3: CASSYSRSQNTEAFF. Here the CDR3 DNA reads TGTGCCAGCAGTTACTCACGGTCCCAGAACACTGAAGCTTTCTTT.

V gene TRBV19 combines with J gene TRBJ1-1; possible D gene TRBD1, 5 bases. Per germline, CDR1 LNHDA and CDR2 SQIVND (reference sequence). The CDR3 loop spans 14 amino acids. Trimming pared 10 bases from V and 0 bases from J, leaving 15 bases between. The CDR3 spells CATLPTVLNTEAFF. For the CDR3, the DNA is TGTGCCACCCTGCCGACAGTTCTGAACACTGAAGCTTTCTTT.

V gene TRBV28 combines with J gene TRBJ1-1; 8 nucleotides match TRBD1. With V trimmed by 3 bases and J by 1 base, 4 bases remained unmatched. CDR3 size: 15 residues. Germline V gene sequence: CDR1 MDHEN, CDR2 SYDVKM. The CDR3 loop reads CASSFQGARNTEAFF. The CDR3 coding sequence is TGTGCCAGCAGTTTCCAGGGGGCCAGGAACACTGAAGCTTTCTTT.

CDR3 coding DNA: TGTGCCAGCAGCCGACTAGCGGGGGAATTAGATACGCAGTATTTT. Its translation is CASSRLAGELDTQYF. V is TRBV9 and J is TRBJ2-3, with 12 positions matching TRBD2. The CDR3 totals 15 residues. V shed 4 bases and J 5 bases; nucleotides not matched to a gene: 5. From germline, CDR1 is SGDLS and CDR2 YYNGEE.

The rearrangement uses TRBV19 and TRBJ2-7; D possibly corresponds to TRBD1 (7 bases). V was trimmed by 5 bases and J by 6 bases, leaving 14 bases between them. This CDR3 has 13 residues. Germline V CDR1 and CDR2: LNHDA, SQIVND (reference sequence). CDR3 sequence: CASSFYRGGEQYF. The CDR3 bases are TGTGCCAGTAGTTTCTACAGGGGAGGCGAGCAGTACTTC.